The 27 T cell receptor gamma chains below were found in one sample sequenced in a study of Vδ1+ human thymocytes. Whole-study results and caveats: Thymic TRG and TRD repertoires appeared highly polyclonal.

No antigens are known for them. RNA was extracted from the cells and then reverse transcribed. Pooled V-gene forward primers with one constant-region reverse primer generated the CDR3 amplicons by multiplex PCR. TCRdb re-called the multiplex PCR reads with CATT. The sample lists about 36,000 gamma-chain clones; 20% were seen once. Sample: Vdelta1+ gamma-delta thymocytes from the thymus. Indicated subset: FACS-sorted CD3+ TCRalphabeta- TCRVdelta1+ TCRVdelta2- thymocytes. The receptors come from a girl under two years old who had congenital heart surgery.

The chain joins TRGV2 to TRGJ1 or TRGJ2. J lost 3 bases, V lost 0 bases, and 14 bases had no gene match. Germline V gene lookup returns CDR1 EGSNGY and CDR2 YDSYNSKV. CDR3 size: 17 residues. This CDR3 is CATWDGPEGNCYYKKLF. CDR3 sequence (DNA): TGTGCCACCTGGGACGGGCCGGAGGGGAATTGTTATTATAAGAAACTCTTT.

This clone was seen more than once but under ten times. The chain has TRGV4 and TRGJ1 or TRGJ2. The CDR3 covers 13 residues. The V segment lost 2 bases and the J segment 7 bases; nucleotides outside the gene matches: 8. Per germline, CDR1 EGSTGY and CDR2 YDSYTSSV. The CDR3: CATWDALVYKKLF. The CDR3, as DNA: TGTGCCACCTGGGATGCGTTAGTCTATAAGAAACTCTTT.

This chain uses TRGV5 with TRGJ1 or TRGJ2. CDR3 length: 13 amino acids. V lost 0 bases and J lost 10; bases outside the gene matches: 9. Germline CDR1 and CDR2: VINAFY and YDVSNSKD. The CDR3 loop reads CATWDRHPWKKLF. CDR3 sequence (DNA): TGTGCCACCTGGGACAGGCATCCTTGGAAGAAACTCTTT.

The rearrangement links TRGV8 to TRGJ1 or TRGJ2. CDR1 VENAVY and CDR2 YDSYNSRV come from the germline V gene. The V segment lost 1 base and the J segment 6 bases; nucleotides outside the gene matches: 3. This CDR3 contains 12 residues. The CDR3 sequence: CATWDSLYKKLF. CDR3 nucleotide sequence: TGTGCCACCTGGGATAGTCTTTATAAGAAACTCTTT.

The chain couples TRGV4 to TRGJ1 or TRGJ2. The V gene end was trimmed by 0 bases and the J gene end by 6 bases; junction bases not matched to a gene: 11. Germline V gives CDR1 EGSTGY, CDR2 YDSYTSSV. CDR3 length: 15 residues. In nucleotides, the CDR3 is TGTGCCACCTGGGATGGGCTTGGAGGGCGTTATAAGAAACTCTTT. Translating it yields CATWDGLGGRYKKLF.

With regard to this clone: The same CDR3 is also encoded by other DNA sequences in this sample. This chain joins TRGV3 and TRGJ1 or TRGJ2. The germline gives CDR1 VTNTFY, CDR2 YDVSTARD (reference sequence). V trimming: 0 bases; J trimming: 0 bases; junction bases outside the gene matches: 5. The CDR3 totals 15 residues. CDR3 residues: CATWDRRPNYYKKLF. DNA for the CDR3: TGTGCCACCTGGGACAGGCGCCCGAATTATTATAAGAAACTCTTT.

The V gene is TRGV2, the J gene TRGJ1 or TRGJ2. Germline V gives CDR1 EGSNGY, CDR2 YDSYNSKV. The CDR3 covers 11 residues. Germline trimming cut 1 base from V and 11 bases from J; bases unmatched to any gene: 5. The CDR3 DNA is TGTGCCACCTGGGACGGAATACAGAAACTCTTT. Translated: CATWDGIQKLF.

As to this clone: This may be a read error: a much more frequent sequence differs by one nucleotide. The chain links TRGV5 to TRGJ1 or TRGJ2. Trimming removed 6 bases from V and 1 base from J; junction bases left unmatched: 3. Germline-derived CDR1 and CDR2 are VINAFY and YDVSNSKD. CDR3 length equals 12 residues. The CDR3 nucleotides are TGTGCCACCTGGACAAATTATTATAAGAAACTCTTT. Protein: CATWTNYYKKLF.

This clone was found many times. This may arise from a read error, as a much more abundant clone is one base away. The V gene is TRGV3, the J gene TRGJ1 or TRGJ2. V shed 6 bases and J 0 bases; nucleotides not matched to a gene: 2. The CDR3 totals 12 residues. Germline V gene lookup returns CDR1 VTNTFY and CDR2 YDVSTARD (reference sequence). The DNA for the CDR3 is TGTGCCACCTGGCAGAATTATTATAAGAAACTCTTT. This encodes CATWQNYYKKLF.

About this clone: The same CDR3 arises from other DNA sequences in this sample as well. V gene TRGV2 combines with J gene TRGJ1 or TRGJ2. This CDR3 region has 14 residues. Trimming cost V 4 bases and J 3 bases; bases outside gene matches: 9. Germline V gene sequence: CDR1 EGSNGY, CDR2 YDSYNSKV. The CDR3 sequence: CATWDGHSYYKKLF. The DNA of the CDR3 is TGTGCCACCTGGGATGGCCACTCTTATTATAAGAAACTCTTT.

This clone was seen only a few times. Within the sample, other DNA sequences also encode this same CDR3. The chain links TRGV3 to TRGJ1 or TRGJ2. The CDR3 covers 15 residues. The V segment lost 0 bases and the J segment 0 bases; nucleotides outside the gene matches: 5. Germline-derived CDR1 and CDR2 are VTNTFY and YDVSTARD (reference sequence). The CDR3 here is CATWDRPRNYYKKLF. The DNA of the CDR3 is TGTGCCACCTGGGACAGGCCCCGGAATTATTATAAGAAACTCTTT.

This chain links TRGV3 with TRGJ1 or TRGJ2. Germline loops: CDR1 VTNTFY, CDR2 YDVSTARD (reference sequence). CDR3 size: 15 residues. Losses at the gene ends were 0 bases for V and 5 bases for J; bases not matched to a gene: 10. CDR3: CATWDRPDFDYKKLF. CDR3 DNA: TGTGCCACCTGGGACAGGCCCGATTTTGATTATAAGAAACTCTTT.

This sequence joins TRGV3 and TRGJ1 or TRGJ2. The CDR3 is 14 residues long. The germline CDR1 and CDR2 sequences are VTNTFY and YDVSTARD (reference sequence). V shed 0 bases, J shed 7 bases, and the junction held 9 bases outside the gene matches. CDR3: CATWDRSMGYKKLF. Written as DNA, the CDR3 is TGTGCCACCTGGGACAGGTCCATGGGGTATAAGAAACTCTTT.

A few counts support this clone. This chain links TRGV9 with TRGJ1 or TRGJ2. The CDR3 has 11 residues. The J segment lost 8 bases and the V segment lost 4 bases, leaving 5 bases of the junction unmatched. Germline V gene data show CDR1 as GITISATS and CDR2 as ISYDGTV (reference sequence). CDR3 coding DNA: TGTGCCTTGTGGGACCGCAATAAGAAACTCTTT. Translated: CALWDRNKKLF.

This rearrangement joins TRGV4 to TRGJ1 or TRGJ2. Germline CDR1 EGSTGY, CDR2 YDSYTSSV. V was clipped by 0 bases and J by 4 bases; unmatched bases: 9. CDR3 length equals 15 residues. As DNA, the CDR3 is TGTGCCACCTGGGATGGGCCCCAAGTATATTATAAGAAACTCTTT. Residues: CATWDGPQVYYKKLF.

This clone was counted many times. V usage is TRGV3 and J usage is TRGJ1 or TRGJ2. J gave up 11 bases and V 3 bases, and 1 base lay outside the gene matches. The CDR3 totals 9 residues. From germline, CDR1 is VTNTFY and CDR2 YDVSTARD (reference sequence). The CDR3 reads CATWDEKLF. The CDR3 DNA sequence: TGTGCCACCTGGGACGAGAAACTCTTT.

The chain uses TRGV9 and TRGJ1 or TRGJ2. After removal of 0 bases from V and 3 bases from J, the junction contained 14 bases not matched to a gene. The CDR3 sequence is 17 residues long. Germline CDR1 and CDR2: GITISATS and ISYDGTV (reference sequence). CDR3 nucleotide sequence: TGTGCCTTGTGGGAGGTGCACGGCCTCGGCTCTTATTATAAGAAACTCTTT. Translated, it gives CALWEVHGLGSYYKKLF.

A word on this clone: One junction end does not reproduce the germline sequence, and a read error may be involved. The chain combines TRGV3 with TRGJ1 or TRGJ2. CDR3 length: 15 residues. The germline V gene encodes CDR1 VTNTFY and CDR2 YDVSTARD (reference sequence). For the CDR3, the DNA is TGTGCCACCTGGGACAGGCCCCCGAATTATTATAAGACACTCTTT. Translation gives CATWDRPPNYYKTLF.

The J gene is TRGJ1 or TRGJ2, the V gene TRGV3. With 5 bases clipped from V and 10 bases from J, the junction kept 8 bases outside the gene matches. Germline V gene lookup returns CDR1 VTNTFY and CDR2 YDVSTARD (reference sequence). The CDR3 has 11 amino acids. CDR3: CATWAQGKKLF. DNA for the CDR3: TGTGCCACCTGGGCCCAAGGGAAGAAACTCTTT.

Worth noting for this clone: The same CDR3 also results from other DNA sequences found in this sample. The rearrangement links TRGV3 to TRGJP2. Per the germline V gene, CDR1 is VTNTFY and CDR2 is YDVSTARD (reference sequence). This CDR3 spans 14 amino acids. V lost 0 bases to trimming and J lost 6 bases; unmatched junction nucleotides: 4. This CDR3 reads CATWDRPRDWIKTF. The CDR3 region has the DNA TGTGCCACCTGGGACAGGCCTCGTGATTGGATCAAGACGTTT.

The gene calls are TRGV2 and TRGJ1 or TRGJ2. CDR1 and CDR2 from the germline V gene are EGSNGY and YDSYNSKV. With 0 bases clipped from V and 3 bases from J, the junction kept 8 bases outside the gene matches. This CDR3 spans 15 amino acids. Here the CDR3 reads CATWDGLGGYYKKLF. DNA for the CDR3: TGTGCCACCTGGGACGGGCTCGGAGGTTATTATAAGAAACTCTTT.

Notes on this clone: Other DNA variants within this sample encode the same CDR3. V and J are TRGV2 and TRGJP2. CDR3 length equals 14 residues. The V and J ends lost 0 bases and 7 bases, in that order; junction bases with no gene match: 5. CDR1 is EGSNGY, CDR2 YDSYNSKV, per germline. The DNA for the CDR3 is TGTGCCACCTGGGACGGGCCGAATGATTGGATCAAGACGTTT. As protein: CATWDGPNDWIKTF.

The chain couples TRGV3 to TRGJ1 or TRGJ2. CDR3 length: 16 residues. The V segment lost 0 bases and the J segment 8 bases; nucleotides outside the gene matches: 16. CDR1 and CDR2 (germline): VTNTFY, YDVSTARD (reference sequence). CDR3 sequence (DNA): TGTGCCACCTGGGACAGGCGCGAGCCGGACCCGAATAAGAAACTCTTT. As protein: CATWDRREPDPNKKLF.

This chain links TRGV2 with TRGJ1 or TRGJ2. V gave up 2 bases and J gave up 6 bases; unmatched junction bases: 7. The CDR3 runs to 13 residues. Looked up from germline, CDR1 is EGSNGY and CDR2 is YDSYNSKV. CDR3 loop: CATWDEYRYKKLF. The CDR3 coding sequence is TGTGCCACCTGGGACGAGTACCGTTATAAGAAACTCTTT.

To note about this clone: Being one base from a much bigger clone, this may be a read error. This chain uses TRGV2 with TRGJ1 or TRGJ2. The CDR3 is made up of 14 amino acids. V gave up 4 bases and J gave up 0 bases; unmatched junction bases: 6. The V gene's germline CDR1 is EGSNGY and CDR2 YDSYNSKV. CDR3 nucleotide sequence: TGTGCCACCTGGGAAGGGTCGAATTATTATAAGAAACTCTTT. Residues: CATWEGSNYYKKLF.

This clone was observed a handful of times. This chain connects TRGV9 to TRGJ1 or TRGJ2. CDR1 and CDR2 (germline): GITISATS, ISYDGTV (reference sequence). The V gene end was trimmed by 0 bases and the J gene end by 7 bases; junction bases not matched to a gene: 9. The CDR3 extends over 14 amino acids. In nucleotides, the CDR3 is TGTGCCTTGTGGGAGGTGCGCTTCGAGTATAAGAAACTCTTT. This gives the protein CALWEVRFEYKKLF.

The chain is built from TRGV3 and TRGJ1 or TRGJ2. V was pared by 6 bases and J by 3 bases, with 5 bases of the junction left unmatched. The CDR3 contains 12 residues. Germline-derived CDR1 and CDR2 are VTNTFY and YDVSTARD (reference sequence). The CDR3 loop reads CATWPSYYKKLF. CDR3 DNA sequence: TGTGCCACCTGGCCCTCTTATTATAAGAAACTCTTT.